These 17 T cell receptor beta chains were all obtained from the same sample, sequenced in a study of control samples from healthy donors and cancer patients. The table came from immunoSEQ multiplex PCR; TCRdb's copy has only in-frame clones and leaves some out. The sample includes 190,000 or so clones, approximately 92% of them seen just once. Sequences were obtained from blood. Receptors were obtained from a man aged 18 to 29 in good health.

This clone was found a few times. The chain links TRBV5-4 to TRBJ1-1; D not certain. The CDR3 covers 16 residues. V was cut by 3 bases and J by 1 base, with 16 bases left in between. Germline lookup yields CDR1 SGHNT and CDR2 YYREEE (reference sequence). The CDR3 nucleotides are TGTGCCAGCAGCTCGGCTGGGCCAGAGTCGAACACTGAAGCTTTCTTT. Translation: CASSSAGPESNTEAFF.

Only one count was recorded for this clone. CDR3 residues: CASSLEQFFSYEQYF. Written as DNA, the CDR3 is TGTGCCAGCAGCTTGGAACAGTTTTTCTCCTACGAGCAGTACTTC. The chain employs TRBV5-6 and TRBJ2-7, with no clear D. Deletions cut 0 bases from V and 0 bases from J, with 10 bases between. The germline V gene has CDR1 SGHDT and CDR2 YYEEEE. The CDR3 runs 15 residues.

The rearrangement joins TRBV18 to TRBJ1-1, with 10 bases fitting TRBD1. This CDR3 has 17 amino acids. V lost 5 bases and J lost 5; bases outside the gene matches: 14. From germline, CDR1 is KGHSH and CDR2 LQKENI. The DNA for the CDR3 is TGTGCCAGCTCATCGATCGGTTCCGGACAGGGGGGGACTGAAGCTTTCTTT. Its protein product is CASSSIGSGQGGTEAFF.

The DNA of the CDR3 is TGTGCCAGCAGCCACTTTGAGCCCGGACAGCGAGGCTACACCTTC. Amino acids: CASSHFEPGQRGYTF. This sequence joins TRBV3-1 (or the pseudogene TRBV3-2) and TRBJ1-2, with a weak D call TRBD1 (6 bases). The CDR3 has 15 residues. The germline gives CDR1 LGHDT, CDR2 YNNKEL (reference sequence). Between the trimmed V and J ends, which lost 3 bases and 8 bases, there was a span of 19 bases.

This clone was detected only once. V and J are TRBV7-2 and TRBJ2-6, with D hard to call. Germline V gene sequence: CDR1 SGHTA, CDR2 FQGNSA. The CDR3 totals 17 residues. The ends were cut back, 1 base at V and 0 bases at J, with 10 bases in the middle. This CDR3 reads CASSLVGYHSGANVLTF. CDR3 nucleotides: TGTGCCAGCAGCTTAGTAGGCTACCACTCTGGGGCCAACGTCCTGACTTTC.

This chain links TRBV6-5 with TRBJ1-5; 8 bases fit TRBD1. Per germline, CDR1 MNHEY and CDR2 SVGAGI. Trimming removed 5 bases from V and 6 bases from J; junction bases left unmatched: 6. The CDR3 loop spans 14 amino acids. CDR3 protein: CASSTGQGTQPQHF. The CDR3 bases are TGTGCCAGCAGTACCGGACAGGGCACTCAGCCCCAGCATTTT.

The chain recombines TRBV9 with TRBJ1-6; D ambiguous. The V gene lost 0 bases and the J gene lost 3 bases, with 4 bases spanning the gap. Germline lookup yields CDR1 SGDLS and CDR2 YYNGEE. The CDR3 length is 14 residues. The CDR3: CASSVGDYNSPLHF. DNA of the CDR3: TGTGCCAGCAGCGTAGGGGACTATAATTCACCCCTCCACTTT.

V and J are TRBV12-3 or TRBV12-4 and TRBJ2-1, with 10 bases identical to TRBD1. This CDR3 has 12 amino acids. After removal of 6 bases from V and 8 bases from J, the junction contained 1 base not matched to a gene. CDR3 nucleotide sequence: TGTGCCAGCAGGGGGACAGGGGATGAGCAGTTCTTC. Residues: CASRGTGDEQFF.

This clone appeared once. The J gene is TRBJ2-2, the V gene TRBV3-1 (or the pseudogene TRBV3-2); D may be TRBD2 (5 bases). CDR3 length: 16 residues. Germline lookup yields CDR1 LGHDT and CDR2 YNNKEL (reference sequence). Deletions cut 0 bases from V and 6 bases from J, with 14 bases between. CDR3 bases: TGTGCCAGCAGCCAAGAGAGAACAGCCGGGGCCGGGGAGCTGTTTTTT. It specifies CASSQERTAGAGELFF.

The J gene is TRBJ2-7, the V gene TRBV19; either TRBD1 or TRBD2 may supply D (5 bases each). The CDR3 runs 15 residues. The V gene's germline CDR1 is LNHDA and CDR2 SQIVND (reference sequence). Trimming cost V 3 bases and J 1 base, with 13 bases left between them. The CDR3: CASSIQGPPSYEQYF. The CDR3 nucleotides read TGTGCCAGTAGTATCCAGGGACCTCCATCCTACGAGCAGTACTTC.

The sample holds a few counts of this clone. This chain links TRBV2 with TRBJ1-1; possible D gene TRBD1, 6 bases. There are 13 residues in the CDR3. V lost 5 bases, J lost 6 bases, and 13 bases lay in between. The germline CDR1 and CDR2 sequences are SNHLY and FYNNEI. The chain's CDR3 is CASSSRGDSEAFF. The CDR3 DNA reads TGTGCCAGCAGTTCAAGGGGGGACTCTGAAGCTTTCTTT. The full variable domain, with the rest looked up from reference TRBV2 and TRBJ1-1, is EPEVTQTPSHQVTQMGQEVILRCVPISNHLYFYWYRQILGQKVEFLVSFYNNEISEKSEIFDDQFSVERPDGSNFTLKIRSTKLEDSAMYFCASSSRGDSEAFFGQGTRLTVV.

The rearrangement uses TRBV6-5 and TRBJ1-4; D is unclear. Germline V gene lookup returns CDR1 MNHEY and CDR2 SVGAGI. This CDR3 is built from 15 residues. With 0 bases removed from V and 0 bases from J, the gap between germline ends came to 5 bases. The CDR3 sequence: CASSYSQATNEKLFF. In nucleotides, the CDR3 is TGTGCCAGCAGTTACTCGCAGGCAACTAATGAAAAACTGTTTTTT.

The J gene is TRBJ1-1, the V gene TRBV7-3, with TRBD1 matching 7 bases. The germline V gene encodes CDR1 SGHTA and CDR2 FQGTGA. CDR3 length equals 14 residues. J gave up 2 bases and V 4 bases, and 4 bases lay outside the gene matches. CDR3 protein: CASSSQGGNTEAFF. CDR3 coding DNA: TGTGCCAGCAGCTCCCAGGGGGGAAACACTGAAGCTTTCTTT.

V and J are TRBV9 and TRBJ1-3; TRBD1 agrees at 7 bases. The germline V gene has CDR1 SGDLS and CDR2 YYNGEE. With V trimmed by 7 bases and J by 0 bases, 10 bases remained unmatched. The CDR3 runs to 16 residues. The CDR3 spells CASGKTGPSSGNTIYF. The DNA for the CDR3 is TGTGCCAGCGGAAAGACAGGGCCCAGCTCTGGAAACACCATATATTTT. The full variable domain, rest sourced from reference TRBV9 and TRBJ1-3, is DSGVTQTPKHLITATGQRVTLRCSPRSGDLSVYWYQQSLDQGLQFLIQYYNGEERAKGNILERFSAQQFPDLHSELNLSSLELGDSALYFCASGKTGPSSGNTIYFGEGSWLTVV.

This chain links TRBV5-1 with TRBJ1-4; no reliable D call. The CDR3 has 15 amino acids. Deletions cut 0 bases from V and 0 bases from J, with 6 bases between. Looked up from germline, CDR1 is SGHRS and CDR2 is YFSETQ. The DNA for the CDR3 is TGCGCCAGCAGCTTGGACCCGGCAACTAATGAAAAACTGTTTTTT. Encoded protein: CASSLDPATNEKLFF.

This chain connects TRBV6-5 to TRBJ2-1; D not certain. The CDR3 spans 15 residues. Trimming removed 4 bases from V and 3 bases from J, with 13 bases in between. Germline V gives CDR1 MNHEY, CDR2 SVGAGI. CDR3 bases: TGTGCCAGCAGTTCCGCCTGGGAATTCTACAATGAGCAGTTCTTC. Protein: CASSSAWEFYNEQFF.

The rearrangement joins TRBV6-1 to TRBJ1-5; TRBD1 might be the D (5 bases). Germline CDR1 MNHNS, CDR2 SASEGT. The V and J ends lost 2 bases and 7 bases respectively, with 12 bases between them. This CDR3 contains 14 residues. The CDR3 region is CASSERPGVQPQHF. CDR3 nucleotide sequence: TGTGCCAGCAGTGAACGACCGGGGGTCCAGCCCCAGCATTTT.